This T cell receptor beta chain was identified during a study of T cells after yellow fever vaccination. Study observations and caveats: Contaminants from the bulk population, in the form of abundant clonotypes, could be found in FACS-sorted repertoires. The secondary response was weaker, and its peak arrived faster, on day 5 versus 15.

TCR cDNA, made by 5'RACE template switching, carried an added universal primer site and UMIs. TCRdb processed the 5' RACE reads anew with MiXCR; each CDR3 protein has one entry. The repertoire has under 250,000 distinct CDR3 sequences, less than 8.5% of them found once; the top ten carry roughly 0.93%. This clonotype was counted many times. Its antigen is as yet unknown. The CDR3 spans 15 residues. Germline-derived CDR1 and CDR2 are LGHNA and YSLEER. Trimming took 1 base from V and 2 from J, leaving 12 bases between them. The chain links TRBV4-3 to TRBJ2-7, with a weak D call TRBD1 (6 bases). This TCR was recovered from a man aged 25 to 40 who received the YFV17D yellow fever vaccine. The sample in question was CD4+ T cells sorted from PBMCs, obtained 15 days after the yellow fever booster vaccination. The CDR3 bases are TGCGCCAGCAGCCAAGGAACAGGGACCACCTACGAGCAGTACTTC. This codes for CASSQGTGTTYEQYF.